One and the same sample provided the 14 T cell receptor beta chains below, sequenced in a study of blood T cell repertoires in COVID-19. Assay: immunoSEQ multiplex PCR; the TCRdb copy retains only in-frame clones and omits some. The sample has over 450,000 clones, 80% to 90% seen once. The source material was peripheral blood. The receptors shown here come from a young man with COVID-19, enrolled during active disease.

In its sample, this clone was seen a few times. The CDR3 sequence: CASSIPEKPQHF. CDR3 DNA: TGTGCCAGTAGTATCCCCGAGAAGCCCCAGCATTTT. The chain recombines TRBV19 with TRBJ1-5, with D uncertain. Germline CDR1 and CDR2: LNHDA and SQIVND (reference sequence). This CDR3 is 12 amino acids long. Trimming removed 3 bases at V and 8 bases at J, with 8 bases between.

This chain joins TRBV15 and TRBJ2-7; perhaps TRBD1 as D (6 bases). The CDR3 spans 15 residues. Germline CDR1 reads LNHNV; CDR2 reads YYDKDF (reference sequence). V shed 2 bases and J shed 2 bases, with 13 bases lying between them. CDR3 sequence: CATSRKQGYAYEQYF. The CDR3 nucleotides read TGTGCCACCAGCAGAAAACAGGGTTACGCCTACGAGCAGTACTTC.

The chain couples TRBV13 to TRBJ2-5; 9 nucleotides agree with TRBD2. This CDR3 is 17 amino acids long. Germline CDR1 reads PRHDT; CDR2 reads FYEKMQ (reference sequence). The junction had 13 bases not matched to a gene; V was cut back by 5 bases and J by 3 bases. This CDR3 reads CASSPEGAGGLEETQYF. For the CDR3, the DNA is TGTGCCAGCAGCCCCGAGGGGGCGGGGGGGCTCGAAGAGACCCAGTACTTC.

The chain employs TRBV3-1 (or the pseudogene TRBV3-2) and TRBJ1-2, with D unresolved. The ends were cut back, 2 bases at V and 2 bases at J, with 6 bases in the middle. CDR1 LGHDT and CDR2 YNNKEL come from the germline V gene (reference sequence). This CDR3 has 13 residues. As DNA, the CDR3 is TGTGCCAGCAGCCAAAACAGAAACTATGGCTACACCTTC. Amino acids: CASSQNRNYGYTF.

The chain combines TRBV4-1 with TRBJ2-2; 12 nucleotides agree with TRBD2. Trimming cost V 3 bases and J 6 bases; bases outside gene matches: 2. The CDR3 totals 15 residues. CDR1 MGHRA and CDR2 YSYEKL come from the germline V gene. The CDR3: CASSHLAGGPGELFF. Here the CDR3 DNA reads TGCGCCAGCAGCCACCTAGCGGGAGGGCCCGGGGAGCTGTTTTTT.

The chain uses TRBV27 and TRBJ1-6, with a weak D call TRBD1 (5 bases). CDR1 and CDR2 from the germline V gene are MNHEY and SMNVEV (reference sequence). Between the trimmed V and J ends, which lost 0 bases and 14 bases, there was a span of 17 bases. This CDR3 comprises 15 residues. CDR3 amino acids: CASSLSRQPLSTLHF. For the CDR3, the DNA is TGTGCCAGCAGTTTATCGAGACAGCCCCTAAGCACCCTCCACTTT.

The rearrangement links TRBV9 to TRBJ2-3; D call uncertain. The CDR3 length is 11 residues. Germline V gene sequence: CDR1 SGDLS, CDR2 YYNGEE. The CDR3 DNA sequence: TGTAAACCCCGGTCGATAGATACGCAGTATTTT. This sequence encodes CKPRSIDTQYF.

The chain combines TRBV18 with TRBJ2-1, with D perhaps matching TRBD1 (5 bases). The CDR3 is 13 residues long. CDR1 and CDR2 (germline): KGHSH, LQKENI. Trimming took off 2 bases at V and 6 bases at J, with 8 bases between the two ends. This chain's CDR3 is CASSPDSFNEQFF. The CDR3, as DNA: TGTGCCAGCTCACCAGACAGTTTCAATGAGCAGTTCTTC. Full variable domain (missing parts from reference TRBV18 and TRBJ2-1): NAGVMQNPRHLVRRRGQEARLRCSPMKGHSHVYWYRQLPEEGLKFMVYLQKENIIDESGMPKERFSAEFPKEGPSILRIQQVVRGDSAAYFCASSPDSFNEQFFGPGTRLTVL.

V and J are TRBV7-9 and TRBJ2-3, with unresolved D. Per germline, CDR1 SEHNR and CDR2 FQNEAQ (reference sequence). This CDR3 spans 15 amino acids. The V gene lost 5 bases and the J gene lost 5 bases, with 17 bases spanning the gap. CDR3 residues: CASSHGGQIKDTQYF. The DNA for the CDR3 is TGTGCCAGCAGCCACGGTGGGCAGATAAAAGATACGCAGTATTTT.

The chain combines TRBV11-3 with TRBJ2-1; no definite D call. In germline, CDR1 is SGHNT, CDR2 YENEEA. The CDR3 extends over 14 amino acids. The ends were cut back, 0 bases at V and 4 bases at J, with 7 bases in the middle. As DNA, the CDR3 is TGTGCCAGCAGCTTAGATCTTCCTTACAATGAGCAGTTCTTC. Amino acids: CASSLDLPYNEQFF.

V usage is TRBV6-6 and J usage is TRBJ1-5; D is ambiguous. The CDR3 sequence is 16 residues long. Looked up from germline, CDR1 is MNHNY and CDR2 is SVGAGI (reference sequence). V was clipped by 0 bases and J by 0 bases, with 9 bases between them. This chain's CDR3 is CASSYSRSYSNQPQHF. The CDR3 DNA reads as TGTGCCAGCAGTTACTCCCGCAGTTATAGCAATCAGCCCCAGCATTTT.

The V call is TRBV10-3, the J call TRBJ2-6, with 9 bases matching TRBD1. The germline V gene has CDR1 ENHRY and CDR2 SYGVKD. V was pared by 1 base and J by 0 bases, with 10 bases of the junction left unmatched. The CDR3 is made up of 20 amino acids. The CDR3 nucleotides read TGTGCCATCAGTGAGTATCCCGGACAGGGGAACATCTCTGGGGCCAACGTCCTGACTTTC. Translating gives CAISEYPGQGNISGANVLTF.

The CDR3 DNA follows: TGTGCCAGCAGCGCGGGAAATTTAGGGACTGCTAATGAAAAACTGTTTTTT. Translated, it gives CASSAGNLGTANEKLFF. The chain couples TRBV5-5 to TRBJ1-4; D is perhaps TRBD1 (5 bases). The CDR3 has 17 amino acids. CDR1 is SGHKS and CDR2 is YYEKEE in the germline V gene (reference sequence). V dropped 4 bases and J dropped 3 bases, with 19 bases sitting between them.

The rearrangement joins TRBV3-1 (or the pseudogene TRBV3-2) to TRBJ2-1; 10 nucleotides match TRBD2. V gave up 3 bases and J gave up 4 bases; unmatched junction bases: 3. The CDR3 sequence is 15 residues long. The germline V gene has CDR1 LGHDT and CDR2 YNNKEL (reference sequence). The CDR3 DNA is TGTGCCAGCAGCCAGGGAGCGGGAGGGTACAATGAGCAGTTCTTC. It encodes CASSQGAGGYNEQFF.